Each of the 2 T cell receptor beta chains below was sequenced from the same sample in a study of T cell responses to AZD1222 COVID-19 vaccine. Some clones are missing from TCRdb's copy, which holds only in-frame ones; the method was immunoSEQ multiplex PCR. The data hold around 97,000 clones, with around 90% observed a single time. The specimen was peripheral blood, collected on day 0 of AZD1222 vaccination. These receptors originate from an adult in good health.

The CDR3, as DNA: TGTGCCAGCAGCGTAGGTCTAGCGGGGGGGCCAGAAAACATTCAGTACTTC. This encodes CASSVGLAGGPENIQYF. This chain links TRBV9 with TRBJ2-4; 12 positions agree with TRBD2. Germline assignment: CDR1 SGDLS and CDR2 YYNGEE. V was clipped by 0 bases and J by 5 bases; unmatched bases: 6. This CDR3 region has 17 residues.

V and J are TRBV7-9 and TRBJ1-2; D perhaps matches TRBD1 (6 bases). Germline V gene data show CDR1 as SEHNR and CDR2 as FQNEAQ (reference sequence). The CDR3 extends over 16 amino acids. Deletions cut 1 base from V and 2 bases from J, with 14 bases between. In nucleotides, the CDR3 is TGTGCCAGCAGCTTAGTCCAGGGGATCATCAACTATGGCTACACCTTC. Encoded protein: CASSLVQGIINYGYTF.